This entry is about one TCR beta chain. The sample belongs to a study of blood T cell repertoires in COVID-19. Study-wide context: Samples taken during acute and convalescent COVID-19 were collected in the United States, Italy and Spain. The analysed material was cDNA or gDNA that came from T cells, B-cell-depleted T cells, or PBMCs.

In germline, CDR1 is GTSNPN, CDR2 SVGIG (reference sequence). The CDR3 consists of 16 residues. With V trimmed by 3 bases and J by 1 base, 9 bases remained unmatched. Original data processing: Amplifying reference gene primers gave estimates of nucleated cell counts. This table comes from immunoSEQ multiplex PCR, and its TCRdb copy is limited to in-frame clones, with some not included. The D gene and trimming were derived from the DNA, and the V and J assignments and clone size from that table. The data show roughly 56,000 clones, around 93% seen once. Sequencing was carried out using peripheral blood. The chain uses TRBV30 and TRBJ2-4, with 7 nucleotides matching TRBD1. The clonotype comes from a man aged 45 to 65 with active COVID-19. This chain's CDR3 is CAWSSQTGLAKNIQYF. The DNA of the CDR3 is TGTGCCTGGAGCAGTCAGACAGGGCTGGCCAAAAACATTCAGTACTTC. The complete variable domain, with remaining parts taken from reference TRBV30 and TRBJ2-4, reads SQTIHQWPATLVQPVGSPLSLECTVEGTSNPNLYWYRQAAGRGLQLLFYSVGIGQISSEVPQNLSASRPQDRQFILSSKKLLLSDSGFYLCAWSSQTGLAKNIQYFGAGTRLSVL.